These T cell receptor beta chains were read from a single sample in a study of blood T cell repertoires in COVID-19. Assay: immunoSEQ multiplex PCR; the TCRdb copy retains only in-frame clones and omits some. The sample includes 200,000 to 300,000 clones, over 90% of them seen just once. The sample comprised peripheral blood. These receptors all stem from a man aged 25-45 years with COVID-19, enrolled during active disease. Each CDR3 is given with its conserved first and last residue. A D gene is named only where the DNA matches it firmly. Expanded clones get a size class; other rows say once, few or many, or leave the size out.

j_gene	d_gene	abundance	v_gene	CDR3aa	CDR3nt
TRBJ2-3	TRBD1	.	TRBV7-3	CASSSGTGGSDTQYF	TGTGCCAGCAGCTCCGGGACAGGGGGCTCAGATACGCAGTATTTT
TRBJ2-1	.	.	TRBV12-5	CASGLYRDNEQFF	TGTGCTAGTGGTTTGTACAGAGACAATGAGCAGTTCTTC
TRBJ2-3	TRBD1	.	TRBV4-1	CASSQLGTGTDTQYF	TGCGCCAGCAGCCAACTAGGGACAGGGACAGATACGCAGTATTTT
TRBJ2-5	TRBD2	.	TRBV3-1/TRBV3-2	CASSQVTSGGETQYF	TGTGCCAGCAGCCAAGTAACTAGCGGGGGTGAGACCCAGTACTTC
TRBJ1-2	.	once	TRBV4-2	CASSESQYSHGYTF	TGTGCCAGCAGCGAAAGCCAGTACAGTCATGGCTACACCTTC
TRBJ1-1	.	.	TRBV30	CACSPDRNTEAFF	TGTGCCTGTTCCCCGGACAGGAACACTGAAGCTTTCTTT
TRBJ1-1	TRBD1	.	TRBV7-3	CASSSGQGRTEAFF	TGTGCCAGCAGCTCGGGACAGGGAAGGACTGAAGCTTTCTTT
TRBJ1-4	.	.	TRBV4-1	CASSPKQGGGFNEKLFF	TGCGCCAGCAGCCCTAAACAGGGCGGAGGCTTTAATGAAAAACTGTTTTTT
TRBJ1-1	TRBD1	.	TRBV10-2	CASSDRANTEAFF	TGCGCCAGCAGCGACAGGGCGAACACTGAAGCTTTCTTT
TRBJ2-3	TRBD2	.	TRBV5-4	CASVRGTSGGTSTDTQYF	TGTGCCAGCGTCCGGGGGACTAGCGGGGGCACAAGCACAGATACGCAGTATTTT
TRBJ2-1	.	.	TRBV3-1/TRBV3-2	CASSQAGGNNEQFF	TGTGCCAGCAGCCAAGCGGGGGGCAACAATGAGCAGTTCTTC
TRBJ1-2	.	.	TRBV6-5	CASSSNGYGYTF	TGTGCCAGCAGTTCAAACGGTTATGGCTACACCTTC
TRBJ1-2	.	.	TRBV2	CASILSGESGYTF	TGTGCCAGCATTCTGTCGGGAGAATCGGGCTACACCTTC
TRBJ2-5	.	.	TRBV4-1	CASSQDLVVATQYF	TGCGCCAGCAGCCAAGATTTGGTAGTTGCGACCCAGTACTTC
TRBJ1-2	TRBD1	.	TRBV10-3	CAIRDGQGTDGYTF	TGTGCCATCAGGGACGGACAGGGGACGGATGGCTACACCTTC
TRBJ2-7	.	.	TRBV11-2	CASPAEYF	TGTGCCAGCCCCGCGGAGTACTTC
TRBJ2-3	TRBD1	.	TRBV4-1	CASSQYTGASTDTQYF	TGCGCCAGCAGCCAATATACAGGGGCTAGCACAGATACGCAGTATTTT
TRBJ2-7	TRBD1	once	TRBV6-5	CASGSGQRTDYEQYF	TGTGCCAGCGGGTCGGGACAGCGGACTGACTACGAGCAGTACTTC
TRBJ2-1	TRBD2	.	TRBV9	CASSGGLAVYNEQFF	TGTGCCAGCAGCGGGGGACTAGCGGTCTACAATGAGCAGTTCTTC
TRBJ2-5	.	.	TRBV12-3/TRBV12-4	CASSSMETQYF	TGTGCCAGCAGTTCCATGGAGACCCAGTACTTC